This TCR beta chain was sequenced during a study of cytomegalovirus exposure and HLA in healthy donors. The CDR3 loop spans 12 amino acids. CDR1 MRHNA and CDR2 SNTAGT come from the germline V gene. Trimming removed 2 bases at V and 5 bases at J, with 3 bases between. PCR used 60 Vbeta primers and 13 Jbeta primers. Libraries were prepared by immunoSEQ multiplex PCR; TCRdb keeps only in-frame clonotypes and omits some of them. The table has fewer than 200,000 clones, 71% seen once. The chain links TRBV6-4 to TRBJ2-2; D is unresolved. The material sequenced was PBMCs. This clonotype originated in a woman aged 25 to 39 in good health and CMV-seronegative. As DNA, the CDR3 is TGTGCCAGCAGTGACATAACCGGGGAGCTGTTTTTT. Its translation is CASSDITGELFF.